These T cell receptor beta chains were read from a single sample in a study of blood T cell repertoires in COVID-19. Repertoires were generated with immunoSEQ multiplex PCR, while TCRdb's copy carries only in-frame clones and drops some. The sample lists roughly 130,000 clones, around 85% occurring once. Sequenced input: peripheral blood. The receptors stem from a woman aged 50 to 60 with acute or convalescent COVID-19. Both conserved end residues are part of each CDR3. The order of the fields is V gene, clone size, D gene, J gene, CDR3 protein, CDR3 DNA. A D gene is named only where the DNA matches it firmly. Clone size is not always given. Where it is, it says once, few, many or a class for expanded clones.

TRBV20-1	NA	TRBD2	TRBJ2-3	CSASPTSGGANTQYF	TGCAGTGCTAGTCCCACTAGCGGGGGGGCCAATACGCAGTATTTT
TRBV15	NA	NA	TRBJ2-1	CATSRDKGGSYNEQFF	TGTGCCACCAGCAGAGACAAAGGGGGCTCCTACAATGAGCAGTTCTTC
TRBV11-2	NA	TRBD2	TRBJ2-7	CASSSPTSNSDEQYF	TGTGCCAGCAGCTCGCCGACTAGCAATTCCGACGAGCAGTACTTC
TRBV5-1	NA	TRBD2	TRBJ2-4	CASSLEIAGKNIQYF	TGCGCCAGCAGCTTGGAGATAGCGGGGAAAAACATTCAGTACTTC
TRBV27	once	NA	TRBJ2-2	CASNADRKSGELFF	TGTGCCAGCAATGCTGACAGGAAGAGCGGGGAGCTGTTTTTT
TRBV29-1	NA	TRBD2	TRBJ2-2	CSVASSGGTGELFF	TGCAGCGTTGCTTCCAGCGGGGGGACCGGGGAGCTGTTTTTT
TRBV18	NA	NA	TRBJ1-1	CASSTDRNTEAFF	TGTGCCAGCTCGACGGACAGGAACACTGAAGCTTTCTTT
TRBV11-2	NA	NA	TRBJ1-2	CASSLWGLGSNYGYTF	TGTGCCAGCAGCTTATGGGGGCTGGGGTCTAACTATGGCTACACCTTC
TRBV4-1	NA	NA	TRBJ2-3	CASSQERGDTQYF	TGCGCCAGCAGCCAAGAGAGGGGGGATACGCAGTATTTT
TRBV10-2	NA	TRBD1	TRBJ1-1	CAAGQGFTEAFF	TGCGCCGCTGGACAGGGCTTCACTGAAGCTTTCTTT
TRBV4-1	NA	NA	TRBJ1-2	CASSQEDSGNYGYTF	TGCGCCAGCAGCCAAGAGGACAGTGGGAACTATGGCTACACCTTC
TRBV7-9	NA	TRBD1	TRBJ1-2	CASSLVGQNYGYTF	TGTGCCAGCAGCTTGGTGGGACAGAACTATGGCTACACCTTC
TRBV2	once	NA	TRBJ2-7	CASAGRREYEQYF	TGTGCCAGCGCGGGACGAAGAGAATACGAGCAGTACTTC
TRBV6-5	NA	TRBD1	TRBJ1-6	CASTSGTGVTAPLHF	TGTGCCAGCACCTCCGGGACAGGGGTTACGGCACCCCTCCACTTT
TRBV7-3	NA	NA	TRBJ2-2	CASSLSRDIMNTGELFF	TGTGCCAGCAGCTTAAGCCGTGACATCATGAACACCGGGGAGCTGTTTTTT
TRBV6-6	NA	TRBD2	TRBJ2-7	CASSYPSGERAYEQYF	TGTGCCAGCAGTTACCCCAGCGGGGAACGGGCCTACGAGCAGTACTTC
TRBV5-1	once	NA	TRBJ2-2	CASSATSTGARHGELFF	TGCGCCAGCAGCGCCACGTCGACAGGAGCACGCCACGGGGAGCTGTTTTTT
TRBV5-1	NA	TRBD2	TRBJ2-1	CASSLAQTSGRLSYNEQFF	TGCGCCAGCAGCTTGGCCCAGACTAGCGGACGGCTCTCCTACAATGAGCAGTTCTTC
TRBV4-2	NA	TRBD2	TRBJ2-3	CASSQGAPGLAGDTDTQYF	TGTGCCAGCAGCCAAGGGGCTCCGGGACTAGCGGGAGACACAGATACGCAGTATTTT
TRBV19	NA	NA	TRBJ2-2	CASSPDRATGELFF	TGTGCCAGTAGTCCGGACAGAGCCACCGGGGAGCTGTTTTTT
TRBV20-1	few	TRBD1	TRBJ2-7	CSAPQDRSQYF	TGCAGTGCGCCCCAGGACAGGTCGCAGTACTTC
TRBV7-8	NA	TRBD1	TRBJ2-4	CASSLGTGQGGSIQYF	TGTGCCAGCAGCTTAGGGACGGGACAGGGCGGGAGTATTCAGTACTTC
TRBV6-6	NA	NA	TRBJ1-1	CASSYSKFSTDEAFF	TGTGCCAGCAGTTACTCGAAATTTTCGACAGACGAAGCTTTCTTT
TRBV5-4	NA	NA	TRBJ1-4	CASSPGSGQGNEKLFF	TGTGCCAGCAGCCCCGGGTCCGGGCAGGGAAATGAAAAACTGTTTTTT
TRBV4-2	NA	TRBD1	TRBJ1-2	CASSRGSTGSRTGVVYGYTF	TGTGCCAGCAGCCGCGGGTCGACTGGTTCGAGGACAGGGGTGGTCTATGGCTACACCTTC
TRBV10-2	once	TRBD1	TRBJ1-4	CASSRQGSNEKLFF	TGCGCCAGCAGCAGACAGGGGTCTAATGAAAAACTGTTTTTT
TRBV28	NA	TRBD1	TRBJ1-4	CASSLGTGPTNEKLFF	TGTGCCAGCAGTTTGGGGACAGGGCCAACTAATGAAAAACTGTTTTTT
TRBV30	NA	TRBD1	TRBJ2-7	CAWSGQGNEQYF	TGTGCCTGGAGTGGACAGGGGAACGAGCAGTACTTC
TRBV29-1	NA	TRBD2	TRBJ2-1	CSVVLLAAPWGEQFF	TGCAGCGTTGTTCTCCTAGCGGCGCCCTGGGGTGAGCAGTTCTTC